This T cell receptor beta chain was captured by sequencing in a study of vaccination and CD4 T cells after COVID-19. Study in general: The cells in question were stimulated using overlapping spike peptides derived from SARS-CoV-2, HCoV-NL63, HCoV-OC43 and HCoV-229E. Study results and caveats: The median count of SARS-CoV-2-reactive clonotypes rose from approximately 21 to 40, not significantly. Only relatively few convalescent patients were studied, and early post-infection timepoints were not analyzed.

The Oncomine TCR Beta short-read assay was applied to DNA of cultured CD4+ T cells. TCRdb ran MiXCR on the PCR reads and lists one entry per CDR3 protein. The data show approximately 19,000 distinct CDR3 sequences, roughly 48% seen once. The germline V gene encodes CDR1 MNHNS and CDR2 SASEGT. This CDR3 contains 15 residues. Trimming cost V 6 bases and J 8 bases; bases outside gene matches: 10. This clonotype was recorded a few times. Its antigen is unknown. Regarding treatment: 10-day PBMC culture with coronavirus spike peptide pools or control peptides (ViraFEST assay). This chain connects TRBV6-1 to TRBJ2-1, with 10 positions matching TRBD2. Here the sequenced sample was CD4+ T cells from blood, cultured in vitro, taken before SARS-CoV-2 vaccination. This receptor was obtained from a human donor who had recovered from COVID-19. The CDR3 sequence: CASRLLAGPSDEQFF. The CDR3 DNA reads TGTGCCAGCAGGCTACTAGCGGGGCCGTCAGATGAGCAGTTCTTC.